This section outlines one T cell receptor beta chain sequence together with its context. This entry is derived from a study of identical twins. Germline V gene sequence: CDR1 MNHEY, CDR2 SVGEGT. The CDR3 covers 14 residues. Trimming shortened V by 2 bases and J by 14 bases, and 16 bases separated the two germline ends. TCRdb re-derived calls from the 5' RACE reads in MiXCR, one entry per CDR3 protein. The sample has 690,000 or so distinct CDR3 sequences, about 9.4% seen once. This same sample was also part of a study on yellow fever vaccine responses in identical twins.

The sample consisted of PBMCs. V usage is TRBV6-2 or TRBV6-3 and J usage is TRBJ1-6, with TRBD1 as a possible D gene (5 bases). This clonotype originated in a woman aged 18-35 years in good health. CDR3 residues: CASSYGAGSTTLHF. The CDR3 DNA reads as TGTGCCAGCAGTTACGGGGCAGGGTCGACGACCCTCCACTTT.